These 14 T cell receptor beta chains were sequenced from one sample in a study of beta chain features in type 1 diabetes. Notes on the study in general: In every one of the four CD4+ subsets, TCRB CDR3s were moderately but significantly shorter in Type 1 diabetes patients.

Reverse transcription of all isolated RNA meant that expressed TCRB transcripts were sequenced. Repertoires were generated with immunoSEQ multiplex PCR, while TCRdb's copy carries only in-frame clones and drops some. This sample has roughly 730,000 clones, with around an eighth found just once. No antigens are known for them. The sample comprised naive CD4+ T cells from blood. The receptors shown here come from a man aged 18 to 30 with type 1 diabetes.

This clone was found a few times. V and J are TRBV28 and TRBJ2-1, with 7 bases lining up with TRBD2. Germline V gene data show CDR1 as MDHEN and CDR2 as SYDVKM. The CDR3 covers 13 residues. J gave up 7 bases and V 7 bases, and 7 bases lay outside the gene matches. CDR3 amino acids: CASTPSGLNEQFF. The CDR3 nucleotides read TGTGCCAGCACTCCTAGCGGCCTAAATGAGCAGTTCTTC.

This clone was observed a few times. V gene TRBV6-6 combines with J gene TRBJ2-3, with TRBD2 matching 8 bases. The V gene end was trimmed by 2 bases and the J gene end by 4 bases; junction bases not matched to a gene: 2. Germline CDR1 MNHNY, CDR2 SVGAGI (reference sequence). CDR3 size: 14 residues. In nucleotides, the CDR3 is TGTGCCAGCAGTTACACGCGGGAGGCAGATACGCAGTATTTT. Translation: CASSYTREADTQYF.

The chain carries TRBV4-1 and TRBJ1-2; 8 positions match TRBD1. The CDR3 extends over 17 amino acids. CDR1 is MGHRA and CDR2 is YSYEKL in the germline V gene. After removal of 0 bases from V and 3 bases from J, the junction contained 9 bases not matched to a gene. DNA of the CDR3: TGCGCCAGCAGCCAAGATCACACAGGGGGGTTCGACTATGGCTACACCTTC. The encoded protein is CASSQDHTGGFDYGYTF.

Only a few counts were recorded for this clone. V usage is TRBV27 and J usage is TRBJ1-1, with D perhaps matching TRBD1 (5 bases). This CDR3 spans 12 amino acids. Trimming took 2 bases from V and 6 from J, leaving 7 bases between them. CDR1 is MNHEY, CDR2 SMNVEV, per germline (reference sequence). The CDR3 sequence: CASSLRGAEAFF. In DNA, the CDR3 is TGTGCCAGCAGTTTAAGAGGGGCTGAAGCTTTCTTT.

This clone appeared a few times. The chain couples TRBV7-3 to TRBJ1-1; D ambiguous. CDR3 length: 13 residues. The V end was cut by 0 bases, the J end by 1 base, with 3 bases between. Germline CDR1 reads SGHTA; CDR2 reads FQGTGA. The CDR3 spells CASSLTENTEAFF. CDR3 DNA sequence: TGTGCCAGCAGCTTAACCGAGAACACTGAAGCTTTCTTT.

The chain is built from TRBV28 and TRBJ1-1; D is unclear. Trimming shortened V by 3 bases and J by 1 base, and 9 bases separated the two germline ends. Germline V gives CDR1 MDHEN, CDR2 SYDVKM. This CDR3 region has 14 residues. CDR3 protein: CASSLVSGNTEAFF. In nucleotides, the CDR3 is TGTGCCAGCAGTTTGGTGAGTGGGAACACTGAAGCTTTCTTT.

The sample holds a few counts of this clone. J is TRBJ2-3 and V is TRBV10-3; possibly TRBD2 for D (6 bases). The germline V and J ends were trimmed by 3 bases and 2 bases, with 15 bases remaining between them. CDR3 size: 16 residues. CDR1 ENHRY and CDR2 SYGVKD come from the germline V gene. CDR3 protein: CAISDWGGEPTDTQYF. In DNA form, the CDR3 reads TGTGCCATCAGTGACTGGGGAGGAGAACCCACAGATACGCAGTATTTT.

V is TRBV6-1 and J is TRBJ1-6, with unresolved D. With 6 bases removed from V and 12 bases from J, the gap between germline ends came to 9 bases. CDR3 length: 11 amino acids. Germline V gene lookup returns CDR1 MNHNS and CDR2 SASEGT. DNA of the CDR3: TGTGCCAGCAGGGCTACGGGACCCCTCCACTTT. Amino acid sequence: CASRATGPLHF.

The chain recombines TRBV5-4 with TRBJ2-7; no clear D. V shed 4 bases and J shed 2 bases, with 7 bases lying between them. CDR3 length equals 12 residues. Germline V CDR1 and CDR2: SGHNT, YYREEE (reference sequence). The CDR3 DNA follows: TGTGCCAGCAGCCAAGAAACCTACGAGCAGTACTTC. It specifies CASSQETYEQYF.

This clone was recorded a few times. The V and J genes are TRBV30 and TRBJ1-6; D gene uncertain. This CDR3 is built from 11 residues. With 5 bases removed from V and 8 bases from J, the gap between germline ends came to 7 bases. Germline lookup yields CDR1 GTSNPN and CDR2 SVGIG (reference sequence). The chain's CDR3 is CAWAADSPLHF. The CDR3 DNA sequence: TGTGCCTGGGCGGCGGATTCACCCCTCCACTTT.

This clone was recorded a few times. The rearrangement uses TRBV4-1 and TRBJ2-1, with 10 bases that match TRBD2. Germline values: CDR1 MGHRA, CDR2 YSYEKL. J gave up 8 bases and V 3 bases, and 7 bases lay outside the gene matches. The CDR3 loop spans 15 amino acids. CDR3 region: CASSQVGLAMDEQFF. The CDR3, as DNA: TGCGCCAGCAGCCAGGTGGGACTAGCGATGGATGAGCAGTTCTTC.

V and J are TRBV28 and TRBJ2-7, with 7 nucleotides matching TRBD1. Per germline, CDR1 MDHEN and CDR2 SYDVKM. This CDR3 contains 15 residues. V lost 6 bases and J lost 2; bases outside the gene matches: 10. The CDR3 nucleotides are TGTGCCAGCAGCCCCGGACAGGCCAACCCCTACGAGCAGTACTTC. It specifies CASSPGQANPYEQYF.

This clone was counted ten times or more. The chain recombines TRBV14 with TRBJ2-4; no clear D gene. The CDR3 is made up of 13 amino acids. Trimming stripped 0 bases from V and 7 bases from J, with 7 bases between. Germline lookup yields CDR1 SGHDN and CDR2 FVKESK. DNA of the CDR3: TGTGCCAGCAGCCAAGATTGGCGGAACATTCAGTACTTC. This sequence encodes CASSQDWRNIQYF.

The sample holds a few counts of this clone. This sequence joins TRBV5-1 and TRBJ2-7; D may match TRBD1 or TRBD2 (5 bases each). V shed 6 bases and J shed 6 bases, with 13 bases lying between them. The CDR3 is 12 amino acids. CDR1 SGHRS and CDR2 YFSETQ come from the germline V gene. The CDR3 DNA reads as TGCGCCAGCAACTCGTTGGGGACCGAGCAGTACTTC. Translated, it gives CASNSLGTEQYF.